Reported below is one TCR beta chain. The table lists this clonotype with a count of one. It lacks a known antigen. No base quality information exists; no much larger clone differs at one position. Evidence from a single read is weak. V is trimmed back by 2 bases and J by 3 bases, and the junction contains 3 bases that no gene match accounts for. There are 15 amino acids in the CDR3, from cysteine to phenylalanine inclusive. CDR3 DNA is the only sequence kept; it has 45 bases, read in frame from the first base. CDR1 and CDR2 were assigned from the germline V gene as MDHEN and SYDVKM. RNA was extracted using the RNeasy kit, and roughly 0.5 to 1 ug of the RNA was reverse transcribed with random hexamers. The immunoSEQ multiplex PCR assay, covering 54 Vbeta and 13 Jbeta segments, was used to amplify TCR beta CDR3 regions. Bias from PCR amplification was corrected by using a synthetic template baseline for primer optimization and for computational correction. On the authors' methods: Only productive sequences were kept, with reads annotated to V, D and J genes according to IMGT and analyzed in immunoSEQ Analyzer. To calculate clonality, Shannon entropy was normalized by log2 of the number of productive unique sequences and then subtracted from one. Public and private clones were assessed among the 100 most prevalent clones of each patient and control. Clones were defined as Susac-specific if absent from the healthy and MS cohorts, from approximately 1,100 published viral clones and from other ImmuneACCESS disease sequences. Clones were called with MiXCR by TCRdb after fastp trimmed the public reads at Q25, and only in-frame beta chains were retained. Each CDR3 protein gets just one entry, which takes the most common genes and DNA from the rows behind it. For this entry, the V and J calls and clone size follow TCRdb and not the study's own pipeline. Present in this sample are about 400,000 distinct CDR3 sequences, around 85% of which were seen just once. About 0.12% of the sample belongs to the ten largest clones.

Peripheral blood CD8+ and CD4+ T cells from healthy donors, Susac syndrome patients and multiple sclerosis patients were profiled by high-throughput TCR beta sequencing. The multiple sclerosis controls were treatment-naive patients whose relapsing-remitting disease, either stable or active, fulfilled the revised McDonald criteria. CD8+ TEMRA cells were enriched by FACS, while bulk CD8+ and CD4+ T cells were purified by magnetic negative isolation. Blood was drawn into EDTA tubes, processed within 24 hours, and PBMCs were isolated by density gradient centrifugation. PBMCs destined for TCR sequencing were cryopreserved in liquid nitrogen and later thawed in a 37 °C water bath. A purity of at least 90% was achieved for sorted or isolated CD4+, CD8+ and CD8+ TEMRA cells. The sample originates from a study of CD8 T cells in Susac syndrome (dated by TCRdb to about 2019). With regard to the full study: The study used repertoire sequencing to test whether antigen drove CD8+ T cell activation and differentiation in Susac syndrome. The study compared CD8+ T cell repertoire clonality among 12 healthy donors, approximately 14 Susac syndrome patients and about 16 multiple sclerosis patients. Overall study results and their limits: The number of individuals in the TCR sequencing and HLA analysis was recognized as being relatively small.

The chain links TRBV28 with TRBJ2-7, with TRBD2 matching 11 junction bases. What was sequenced was CD8+ T cells from PBMCs. This TCR was recovered from a human donor with multiple sclerosis. The nucleotide sequence reads as follows: TGTGCCAGCAGTTTAACGACTAGCGGGATCTACGAGCAGTACTTC. This gives the protein CASSLTTSGIYEQYF.